The rows below give T cell receptor beta chains drawn from one sample of a study of shared clonotypes between healthy human individuals. Profiled with immunoSEQ multiplex PCR; TCRdb holds only in-frame clones, not every one. The sample has hundreds of thousands of clones, approximately 96% seen once. Sequencing was carried out using naive CD8+ T cells sorted from blood. The receptor set was obtained from a woman between 25 and 40 years old in good health. Each CDR3 is given with its conserved first and last residue.

V gene,J gene,CDR3 protein
TRBV30,TRBJ2-1,CAWNTMADYNEQFF
TRBV30,TRBJ1-1,CAWTGLMNTEAFF
TRBV25-1,TRBJ1-5,CASSPGTGIQPQHF
TRBV9,TRBJ1-5,CASSPNPQEGHQPQHF
TRBV27,TRBJ2-7,CASRDPTGTDEQYF
TRBV4-1,TRBJ2-2,CASSQGRSETHAGELFF
TRBV11-2,TRBJ2-1,CASSLTSESRSSYNEQFF
TRBV19,TRBJ2-2,CASSIADSRTGELFF
TRBV7-9,TRBJ2-7,CASSLERGLTYEQYF
TRBV15,TRBJ1-2,CATSSELGSYGYTF
TRBV4-1,TRBJ2-1,CASSRPGLATRGDEQFF
TRBV27,TRBJ1-5,CASSLSPYQPQHF
TRBV7-9,TRBJ2-1,CASSFADFSEQFF
TRBV5-6,TRBJ1-2,CASSPGGRSQPALGGYTF
TRBV13,TRBJ2-2,CASSLSQGLVAGELFF
TRBV7-9,TRBJ2-7,CASSWTGPEQYF
TRBV15,TRBJ2-3,CATSNERDEADTQYF
TRBV7-9,TRBJ2-3,CASSLVLAGEDTQYF
TRBV29-1,TRBJ2-4,CSAATGMAKNIQYF
TRBV25-1,TRBJ2-7,CASRLAGNYEQYF
TRBV6-5,TRBJ2-7,CASKAGSEQYF
TRBV28,TRBJ1-2,CASSATGTWGYTF
TRBV20-1,TRBJ2-3,CSAREIDTQYF
TRBV6-5,TRBJ1-4,CASSYSWATNEKLFF
TRBV4-1,TRBJ2-1,CASSQVGIDNEQFF
TRBV2,TRBJ1-3,CAVPDRDSGNTIYF
TRBV5-5,TRBJ1-3,CASSPARSSGNTIYF
TRBV6-6,TRBJ2-1,CASSYSSGGYNEQFF
TRBV28,TRBJ2-7,CASSSTGYGYEQYF
TRBV10-3,TRBJ2-6,CAISGTDSSGANVLTF
TRBV13,TRBJ2-7,CASSPGLAGKGYEQYF
TRBV7-9,NA,CASEGTSSYEQYF
TRBV28,TRBJ1-1,CASSLSGTSTEAFF
TRBV23-1,TRBJ2-1,CASSQGTSGLNNEQFF
TRBV2,TRBJ2-2,CASRTGSGELFF
TRBV4-1,TRBJ2-1,CASSSGLAGVGNEQFF
TRBV27,TRBJ2-5,CASSFGTGGKTQYF